This TCR beta chain originates from a study of T cell responses to AZD1222 COVID-19 vaccine. For the study at large: Pooling was applied to second doses at about 4 or about 12 weeks. Points from the study as a whole: Only a handful of AZD1222 recipients were seropositive at baseline. Donors in the cohort were predominantly white British and more often female, and clonal diversity was possibly underestimated.

The germline V gene encodes CDR1 LNHNV and CDR2 YYDKDF (reference sequence). The CDR3 has 16 amino acids. V lost 3 bases and J lost 3, with 17 bases in between. This table comes from immunoSEQ multiplex PCR, and its TCRdb copy is limited to in-frame clones, with some not included. This table has about 110,000 clones, approximately 84% appearing once. As for this clone: The antigen is not known.

The TCR was taken from an adult in good health. The chain couples TRBV15 to TRBJ1-2, with a weak D call TRBD1 (5 bases). The sample here was peripheral blood, taken on day 0 of AZD1222 vaccination. The CDR3 loop is CATSSDPGGTDYGYTF. The CDR3 DNA is TGTGCCACCAGCAGCGACCCGGGGGGGACGGACTATGGCTACACCTTC.